The rows below give T cell receptor beta chains drawn from one sample of a study of blood T cell repertoires in COVID-19. Using immunoSEQ multiplex PCR, the repertoire was profiled, and TCRdb retains in-frame clones only, with some absent. This sample has about 110,000 clones, with roughly 90% found just once. The sequenced sample consisted of peripheral blood. These receptors all stem from a middle-aged man with active or convalescent COVID-19. The CDR3 runs from the conserved cysteine through the conserved F or W. The order of the fields is clone size, J gene, D gene, V gene, CDR3 protein, CDR3 DNA. A D gene is named only where the DNA matches it firmly. The listing skips clone size in some rows; elsewhere it reads once, few, many or a size class.

.,TRBJ2-1,.,TRBV2,CASHQTTSHNEQFF,TGTGCCAGCCACCAAACCACGAGTCACAATGAGCAGTTCTTC
.,TRBJ1-2,.,TRBV27,CASSPLGGNPYGYTF,TGTGCCAGCAGTCCGCTCGGAGGGAACCCCTATGGCTACACCTTC
.,TRBJ1-4,.,TRBV7-3,CASSLGGLANEKLFF,TGTGCCAGCAGCTTAGGGGGCCTGGCTAATGAAAAACTGTTTTTT
.,TRBJ1-5,.,TRBV24-1,CATSDGGKTQHF,TGTGCCACCAGTGATGGGGGGAAAACCCAGCATTTT
.,TRBJ2-2,.,TRBV7-3,CASSKLLSGNTGELFF,TGTGCCAGCAGCAAACTGTTGTCAGGGAACACCGGGGAGCTGTTTTTT
.,TRBJ2-5,.,TRBV12-3/TRBV12-4,CASSPTGKGRYF,TGTGCCAGCAGCCCAACAGGGAAGGGTCGGTACTTC
.,TRBJ1-1,TRBD1,TRBV30,CASRDRVMNTEAFF,TGTGCCTCCCGGGACAGGGTCATGAACACTGAAGCTTTCTTT
once,TRBJ1-4,TRBD1,TRBV5-1,CASSPGQGEEKLFF,TGCGCCAGCAGCCCGGGACAGGGGGAGGAAAAACTGTTTTTT
once,TRBJ2-7,TRBD1,TRBV7-6,CASSLPGQGYEQYF,TGTGCCAGCAGCTTACCGGGACAGGGTTACGAGCAGTACTTC
.,TRBJ2-1,.,TRBV27,CASSPLGEPTMVF,TGTGCCAGCAGCCCGCTCGGGGAGCCGACTATGGTCTTC
.,TRBJ1-2,TRBD1,TRBV28,CASSLRQGASGYTF,TGTGCCAGCAGTTTAAGGCAGGGGGCCTCTGGCTACACCTTC
.,TRBJ1-2,.,TRBV5-4,CAFAWEGYANYGYTF,TGTGCCTTTGCCTGGGAGGGGTACGCTAACTATGGCTACACCTTC
.,TRBJ2-2,.,TRBV25-1,CASSEGWPTGELFF,TGTGCCAGCAGTGAGGGCTGGCCCACCGGGGAGCTGTTTTTT
.,TRBJ1-4,.,TRBV7-9,CASSLAGIANEKLFF,TGTGCCAGCAGCTTGGCGGGCATCGCTAATGAAAAACTGTTTTTT